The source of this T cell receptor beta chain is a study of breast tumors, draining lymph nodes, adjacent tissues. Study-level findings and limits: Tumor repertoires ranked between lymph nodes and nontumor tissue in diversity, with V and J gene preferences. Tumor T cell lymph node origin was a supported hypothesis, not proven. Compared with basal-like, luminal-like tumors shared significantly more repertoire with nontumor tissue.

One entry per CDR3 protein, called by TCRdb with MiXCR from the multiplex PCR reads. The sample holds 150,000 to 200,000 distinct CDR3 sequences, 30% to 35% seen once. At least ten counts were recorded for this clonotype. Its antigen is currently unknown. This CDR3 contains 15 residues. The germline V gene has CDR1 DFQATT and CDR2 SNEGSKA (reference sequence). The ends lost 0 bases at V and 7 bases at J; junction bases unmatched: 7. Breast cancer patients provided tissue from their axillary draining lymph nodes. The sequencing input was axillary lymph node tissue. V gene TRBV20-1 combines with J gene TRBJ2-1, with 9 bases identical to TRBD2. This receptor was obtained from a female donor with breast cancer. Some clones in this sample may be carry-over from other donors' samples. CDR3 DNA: TGCAGTGCTAGAGATCAAGCGGGAGGTATGAATGAGCAGTTCTTC. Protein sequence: CSARDQAGGMNEQFF.